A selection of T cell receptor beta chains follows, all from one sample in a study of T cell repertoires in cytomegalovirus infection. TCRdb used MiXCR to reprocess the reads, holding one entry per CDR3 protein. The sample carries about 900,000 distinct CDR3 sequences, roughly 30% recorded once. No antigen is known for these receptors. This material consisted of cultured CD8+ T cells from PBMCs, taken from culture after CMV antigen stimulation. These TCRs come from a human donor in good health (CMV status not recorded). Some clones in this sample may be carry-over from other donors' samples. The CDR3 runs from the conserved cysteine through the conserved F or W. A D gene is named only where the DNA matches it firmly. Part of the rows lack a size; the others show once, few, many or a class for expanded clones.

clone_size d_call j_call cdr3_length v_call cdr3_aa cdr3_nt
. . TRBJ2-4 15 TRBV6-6 CASARLTIAKNIQYF TGTGCCAGCGCCAGACTTACGATAGCCAAAAACATTCAGTACTTC
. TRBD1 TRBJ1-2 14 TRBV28 CASRPPDRRYGYTF TGTGCCAGCAGGCCACCGGACAGGCGGTATGGCTACACCTTC
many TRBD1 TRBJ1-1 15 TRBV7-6 CASSSGQGLNTEAFF TGTGCCAGCAGCTCAGGACAGGGTTTGAACACTGAAGCTTTCTTT
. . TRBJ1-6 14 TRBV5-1 CASRGDGIPTPLHF TGCGCCAGCAGGGGAGATGGGATACCGACACCCCTCCACTTT
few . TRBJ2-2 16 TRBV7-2 CASSPWAGQNTGELFF TGTGCCAGCAGCCCCTGGGCAGGACAGAACACCGGGGAGCTGTTTTTT
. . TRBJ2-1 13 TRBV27 CASSLTLRHEQFF TGTGCCAGCAGTTTAACTCTGCGCCATGAGCAGTTCTTC
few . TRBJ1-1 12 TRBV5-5 CASSEGAGRAFF TGTGCCAGCAGCGAGGGAGCAGGGAGGGCTTTCTTT
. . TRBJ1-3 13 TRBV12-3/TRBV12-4 CASSLHPGNTIYF TGTGCCAGCAGTCTCCACCCTGGAAACACCATATATTTT
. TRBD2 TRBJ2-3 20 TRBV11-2 CASSFSPGLAGGPEGDTQYF TGTGCCAGCAGCTTTTCCCCGGGACTAGCGGGGGGGCCCGAGGGAGATACGCAGTATTTT
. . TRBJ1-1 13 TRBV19 CASSIEGGTEAFF TGTGCCAGTAGTATAGAAGGAGGCACTGAAGCTTTCTTT